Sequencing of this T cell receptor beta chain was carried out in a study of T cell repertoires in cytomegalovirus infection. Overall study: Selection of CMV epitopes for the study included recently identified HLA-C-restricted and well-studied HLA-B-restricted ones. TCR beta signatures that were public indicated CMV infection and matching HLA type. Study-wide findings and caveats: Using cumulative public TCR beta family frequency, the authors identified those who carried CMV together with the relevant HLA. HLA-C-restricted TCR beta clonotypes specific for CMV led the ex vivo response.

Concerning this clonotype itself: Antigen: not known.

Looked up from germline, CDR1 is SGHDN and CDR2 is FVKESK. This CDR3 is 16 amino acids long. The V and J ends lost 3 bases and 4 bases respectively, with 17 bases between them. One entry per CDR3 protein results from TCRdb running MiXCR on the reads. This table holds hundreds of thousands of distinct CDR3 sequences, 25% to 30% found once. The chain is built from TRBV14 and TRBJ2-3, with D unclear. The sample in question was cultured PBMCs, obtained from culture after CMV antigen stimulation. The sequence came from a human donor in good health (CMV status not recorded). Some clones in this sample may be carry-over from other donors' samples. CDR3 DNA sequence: TGTGCCAGCAGCCATCCGAAGGCGCGGTTACCAGATACGCAGTATTTT. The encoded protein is CASSHPKARLPDTQYF.